A single sample is the source of the 27 T cell receptor beta chains below, sequenced in a study of T cells after yellow fever vaccination. MiXCR, applied by TCRdb to the 5' RACE reads, yields one record per CDR3 protein. The table shows 500,000 to 700,000 distinct CDR3 sequences, with 19% occurring only once. The sample consisted of PBMCs, taken 15 days after the yellow fever booster vaccination. These receptors originate from a man in his thirties or forties who received the YFV17D yellow fever vaccine.

This chain uses TRBV12-5 with TRBJ2-1; D is undetermined. Germline CDR1 LGHNT, CDR2 FRNRAP. The V and J ends lost 4 bases and 0 bases respectively, with 13 bases between them. The CDR3 spans 16 residues. The CDR3 DNA reads TGTGCTAGTGGTTCGACGACTCCAAGCTCCTACAATGAGCAGTTCTTC. Translation gives CASGSTTPSSYNEQFF.

This chain uses TRBV2 with TRBJ2-3, with TRBD2 matching 12 bases. J lost 5 bases, V lost 5 bases, and 2 bases had no gene match. This CDR3 region has 14 residues. Germline CDR1 reads SNHLY; CDR2 reads FYNNEI. Written as DNA, the CDR3 is TGTGCCAGCAGTCTAGCGGGAGGGGAAGATACGCAGTATTTT. Its protein is CASSLAGGEDTQYF.

The chain uses TRBV9 and TRBJ2-7, with D possibly called TRBD1 or TRBD2 (5 bases each). The CDR3 runs 14 residues. V lost 4 bases to trimming and J lost 6 bases, with 17 bases between them. Per the germline V gene, CDR1 is SGDLS and CDR2 is YYNGEE. This chain's CDR3 is CASSSRSRAGEQYF. The CDR3 DNA sequence: TGTGCCAGCAGCTCTCGGAGCAGGGCGGGCGAGCAGTACTTC.

This clonotype came up a few times. This chain joins TRBV12-3 or TRBV12-4 and TRBJ2-1; no definite D call. Trimming removed 7 bases at V and 5 bases at J, with 12 bases between. CDR3 length: 13 amino acids. CDR3 nucleotides: TGTGCCAGCAATTCCCGACCCGACAATGAGCAGTTCTTC. It encodes CASNSRPDNEQFF.

This clonotype occurred a few times. This chain connects TRBV6-5 to TRBJ2-1; 10 bases map to TRBD2. The ends lost 2 bases at V and 7 bases at J; junction bases unmatched: 17. Looked up from germline, CDR1 is MNHEY and CDR2 is SVGAGI. The CDR3 covers 19 residues. The CDR3 DNA is TGTGCCAGCAGTTACCGCCGGACCGCAGCGGGAGGGGGTTTGAATGAGCAGTTCTTC. Translating gives CASSYRRTAAGGGLNEQFF.

There are a few counts of this clonotype. The chain joins TRBV12-3 or TRBV12-4 to TRBJ2-1; D is possibly TRBD2 (6 bases). The V end was cut by 5 bases, the J end by 12 bases, with 14 bases between. CDR3 size: 12 residues. The CDR3 here is CASSLPGTGQFF. The CDR3 DNA is TGTGCCAGCAGTCTCCCGGGGACTGGGCAGTTCTTC.

V gene TRBV5-4 combines with J gene TRBJ2-4; D ambiguous. Trimming stripped 5 bases from V and 0 bases from J, with 18 bases between. This CDR3 region has 17 residues. Germline V gene data show CDR1 as SGHNT and CDR2 as YYREEE (reference sequence). The CDR3 region has the DNA TGTGCCAGCAGTGACGCCCGGGCAAGAGTAGCCAAAAACATTCAGTACTTC. Residues: CASSDARARVAKNIQYF.

The J gene is TRBJ2-2, the V gene TRBV7-9; maybe TRBD1 (6 bases). This CDR3 contains 16 residues. V was trimmed by 2 bases and J by 3 bases, leaving 13 bases between them. CDR1 and CDR2 from the germline V gene are SEHNR and FQNEAQ (reference sequence). CDR3 region: CASSLRGRLDTGELFF. CDR3 bases: TGTGCCAGCAGCTTAAGGGGGAGATTGGACACCGGGGAGCTGTTTTTT.

This chain joins TRBV20-1 and TRBJ2-7, with 11 bases fitting TRBD2. J lost 8 bases, V lost 2 bases, and 14 bases had no gene match. This CDR3 contains 16 residues. Germline CDR1 is DFQATT and CDR2 is SNEGSKA (reference sequence). CDR3 residues: CSARLLLAGESTKQYF. The CDR3 DNA sequence: TGCAGTGCTAGACTCCTACTAGCGGGGGAATCTACGAAGCAGTACTTC.

This chain links TRBV11-2 with TRBJ1-5; D is unclear. The germline CDR1 and CDR2 sequences are SGHAT and FQNNGV. This CDR3 comprises 13 residues. V was shortened by 3 bases and J by 7 bases, with 10 bases between the two germline ends. The CDR3 region is CASSFGSKQPQHF. DNA for the CDR3: TGTGCCAGCAGCTTTGGATCTAAACAGCCCCAGCATTTT.

This chain joins TRBV7-9 and TRBJ2-7; weak D call: TRBD1 (6 bases). Trimming left V 6 bases short and J 3 bases short, with 18 bases between. Germline CDR1 SEHNR, CDR2 FQNEAQ (reference sequence). The length of the CDR3 is 15 residues. CDR3 coding DNA: TGTGCCAGCAGACTAACGACAGGCCAGTTCTACGAGCAGTACTTC. Protein product: CASRLTTGQFYEQYF. The variable domain in full, with the rest retrieved from reference TRBV7-9 and TRBJ2-7, is DTGVSQNPRHKITKRGQNVTFRCDPISEHNRLYWYRQTLGQGPEFLTYFQNEAQLEKSRLLSDRFSAERPKGSFSTLEIQRTEQGDSAMYLCASRLTTGQFYEQYFGPGTRLTVT.

This clonotype was picked up a small number of times. J is TRBJ1-6 and V is TRBV20-1; the D is unclear. Trimming shortened V by 6 bases and J by 0 bases, and 12 bases separated the two germline ends. The length of the CDR3 is 15 residues. CDR1 and CDR2 (germline): DFQATT, SNEGSKA (reference sequence). The CDR3 coding sequence is TGCAGTGCCAACCCGTATAGCTCCTATAATTCACCCCTCCACTTT. Residues: CSANPYSSYNSPLHF.

This clonotype occurred a few times. The chain couples TRBV12-3 or TRBV12-4 to TRBJ2-1; TRBD2 aligns across 8 bases. This CDR3 comprises 14 residues. Germline trimming cut 3 bases from V and 8 bases from J; bases unmatched to any gene: 6. The CDR3 loop is CASSFTAGAHEQFF. The DNA of the CDR3 is TGTGCCAGCAGTTTCACAGCGGGAGCCCATGAGCAGTTCTTC.

This clonotype showed up just a few times. The chain joins TRBV7-9 to TRBJ2-4; possible D gene TRBD2, 6 bases. This CDR3 is 15 amino acids long. Germline loops: CDR1 SEHNR, CDR2 FQNEAQ (reference sequence). The germline V and J ends were trimmed by 5 bases and 0 bases, with 11 bases remaining between them. This CDR3 reads CASSPKAGAKNIQYF. CDR3 bases: TGTGCCAGCAGCCCCAAAGCGGGAGCCAAAAACATTCAGTACTTC.

The V call is TRBV6-5, the J call TRBJ1-6; a weak D match, TRBD1 (6 bases). CDR1 and CDR2 (germline): MNHEY, SVGAGI. The CDR3 runs 17 residues. Between the trimmed V and J ends, which lost 1 base and 7 bases, there was a span of 17 bases. DNA of the CDR3: TGTGCCAGCAGTTACTGGACAGATGACCCGCGGAATTCACCCCTCCACTTT. It is translated as CASSYWTDDPRNSPLHF.

Only a few counts were recorded for this clonotype. The chain has TRBV20-1 and TRBJ2-1, with no clear D. V lost 7 bases and J 8 bases, leaving 15 bases between the germline ends. Germline V gene lookup returns CDR1 DFQATT and CDR2 SNEGSKA (reference sequence). CDR3 length equals 12 residues. The CDR3 DNA follows: TGCAGTGTTTCGTCCGATATCCATGAGCAGTTCTTC. Residues: CSVSSDIHEQFF.

The chain employs TRBV12-3 or TRBV12-4 and TRBJ2-7; either TRBD1 or TRBD2 may supply D (5 bases each). Trimming took 6 bases from V and 3 from J, leaving 18 bases between them. This CDR3 is built from 15 residues. The DNA for the CDR3 is TGTGCCAGCAGCCGACGAACCGGGGCCGACTACGAGCAGTACTTC. Encoded protein: CASSRRTGADYEQYF.

The V call is TRBV23-1, the J call TRBJ2-3; D perhaps matches TRBD1 (7 bases). TRBV23-1 has ORF status, its function being uncertain. This CDR3 spans 18 amino acids. The V end was cut by 1 base, the J end by 4 bases, with 21 bases between. CDR3 loop: CASSQYRRRGHVADTQYF. Here the CDR3 DNA reads TGCGCCAGCAGTCAATATAGGAGGAGGGGGCACGTTGCAGATACGCAGTATTTT.

This chain uses TRBV20-1 with TRBJ2-1; 7 positions match TRBD2. The trim removed 6 bases at V and 4 bases at J, leaving 6 bases unmatched. Germline V gene lookup returns CDR1 DFQATT and CDR2 SNEGSKA (reference sequence). This CDR3 region has 13 residues. CDR3 region: CSAGLADYNEQFF. CDR3 in DNA: TGCAGTGCGGGTCTAGCGGATTACAATGAGCAGTTCTTC.

This clonotype was found a few times. The V call is TRBV7-9, the J call TRBJ1-2, with TRBD1 identical over 7 bases. The trim removed 1 base at V and 1 base at J, leaving 6 bases unmatched. This CDR3 has 16 amino acids. Germline V gene lookup returns CDR1 SEHNR and CDR2 FQNEAQ (reference sequence). CDR3: CASSLGKQGNNYGYTF. The CDR3 DNA is TGTGCCAGCAGCTTAGGGAAACAGGGGAATAACTATGGCTACACCTTC.

This clonotype has ten or more counts. The chain links TRBV12-3 or TRBV12-4 to TRBJ2-3; 7 bases are a match to TRBD1. This CDR3 has 13 amino acids. V was pared by 6 bases and J by 2 bases, with 2 bases of the junction left unmatched. Here the CDR3 reads CASRQGYTDTQYF. CDR3 bases: TGTGCCAGCAGACAGGGGTACACAGATACGCAGTATTTT.

This clonotype was found a few times. The chain links TRBV20-1 to TRBJ1-1, with D uncertain. Germline V gene sequence: CDR1 DFQATT, CDR2 SNEGSKA (reference sequence). The CDR3 length is 13 residues. The ends were cut back, 1 base at V and 6 bases at J, with 12 bases in the middle. CDR3 loop: CSARVVVGSEAFF. For the CDR3, the DNA is TGCAGTGCTAGAGTTGTAGTAGGGTCTGAAGCTTTCTTT.

This clonotype was recorded a few times. This CDR3 is CASSPWTSGSRYEQFF. The CDR3 DNA reads TGTGCCAGCAGCCCCTGGACTAGCGGGAGTCGGTATGAGCAGTTCTTC. J is TRBJ2-1 and V is TRBV7-2, with 13 nucleotides matching TRBD2. This CDR3 has 16 amino acids. Trimming took 5 bases from V and 8 from J; bases not matched to a gene: 9. Germline V gene sequence: CDR1 SGHTA, CDR2 FQGNSA.

This clonotype was observed a handful of times. The chain couples TRBV12-3 or TRBV12-4 to TRBJ2-7; D tentatively reads TRBD1 or TRBD2 (5 bases each). Trimming removed 6 bases from V and 7 bases from J, with 16 bases in between. The CDR3 contains 13 residues. The CDR3 is CASSPGPSTEQYF. The CDR3 DNA is TGTGCCAGCAGCCCGGGACCGAGTACGGAGCAGTACTTC.

The chain employs TRBV27 and TRBJ2-7; possibly TRBD2 for D (5 bases). Trimming shortened V by 4 bases and J by 0 bases, and 13 bases separated the two germline ends. This CDR3 comprises 15 residues. Germline V gene lookup returns CDR1 MNHEY and CDR2 SMNVEV (reference sequence). CDR3 sequence (DNA): TGTGCCAGCAGTTGGGCCGGGGTGAGCTCCTACGAGCAGTACTTC. Translated, it gives CASSWAGVSSYEQYF.

This clonotype was observed a few times. J is TRBJ2-1 and V is TRBV6-5; D gene ambiguous. Trimming took off 2 bases at V and 9 bases at J, with 11 bases between the two ends. CDR1 MNHEY and CDR2 SVGAGI come from the germline V gene. CDR3 length equals 13 residues. The CDR3 region has the DNA TGTGCCAGCAGTTACGAGAAACGGACTGAGCAGTTCTTC. Translation: CASSYEKRTEQFF.

The chain has TRBV20-1 and TRBJ2-7; D gene ambiguous. CDR1 DFQATT and CDR2 SNEGSKA come from the germline V gene (reference sequence). Trimming pared 0 bases from V and 4 bases from J, leaving 4 bases between. The CDR3 is made up of 11 amino acids. The chain's CDR3 is CSAREKYEQYF. The CDR3 DNA follows: TGCAGTGCTAGAGAAAAGTACGAGCAGTACTTC.